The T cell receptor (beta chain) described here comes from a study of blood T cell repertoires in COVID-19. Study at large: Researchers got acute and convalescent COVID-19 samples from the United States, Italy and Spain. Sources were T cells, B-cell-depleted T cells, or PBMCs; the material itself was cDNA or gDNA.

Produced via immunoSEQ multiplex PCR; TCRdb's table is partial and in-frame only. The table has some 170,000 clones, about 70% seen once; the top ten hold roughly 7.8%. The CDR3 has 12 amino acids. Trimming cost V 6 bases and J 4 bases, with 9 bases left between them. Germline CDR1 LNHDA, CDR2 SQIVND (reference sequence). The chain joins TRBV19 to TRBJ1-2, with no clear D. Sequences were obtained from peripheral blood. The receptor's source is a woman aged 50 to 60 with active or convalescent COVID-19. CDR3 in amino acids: CASSGEAYGYTF. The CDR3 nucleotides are TGTGCCAGTAGCGGGGAGGCCTATGGCTACACCTTC.